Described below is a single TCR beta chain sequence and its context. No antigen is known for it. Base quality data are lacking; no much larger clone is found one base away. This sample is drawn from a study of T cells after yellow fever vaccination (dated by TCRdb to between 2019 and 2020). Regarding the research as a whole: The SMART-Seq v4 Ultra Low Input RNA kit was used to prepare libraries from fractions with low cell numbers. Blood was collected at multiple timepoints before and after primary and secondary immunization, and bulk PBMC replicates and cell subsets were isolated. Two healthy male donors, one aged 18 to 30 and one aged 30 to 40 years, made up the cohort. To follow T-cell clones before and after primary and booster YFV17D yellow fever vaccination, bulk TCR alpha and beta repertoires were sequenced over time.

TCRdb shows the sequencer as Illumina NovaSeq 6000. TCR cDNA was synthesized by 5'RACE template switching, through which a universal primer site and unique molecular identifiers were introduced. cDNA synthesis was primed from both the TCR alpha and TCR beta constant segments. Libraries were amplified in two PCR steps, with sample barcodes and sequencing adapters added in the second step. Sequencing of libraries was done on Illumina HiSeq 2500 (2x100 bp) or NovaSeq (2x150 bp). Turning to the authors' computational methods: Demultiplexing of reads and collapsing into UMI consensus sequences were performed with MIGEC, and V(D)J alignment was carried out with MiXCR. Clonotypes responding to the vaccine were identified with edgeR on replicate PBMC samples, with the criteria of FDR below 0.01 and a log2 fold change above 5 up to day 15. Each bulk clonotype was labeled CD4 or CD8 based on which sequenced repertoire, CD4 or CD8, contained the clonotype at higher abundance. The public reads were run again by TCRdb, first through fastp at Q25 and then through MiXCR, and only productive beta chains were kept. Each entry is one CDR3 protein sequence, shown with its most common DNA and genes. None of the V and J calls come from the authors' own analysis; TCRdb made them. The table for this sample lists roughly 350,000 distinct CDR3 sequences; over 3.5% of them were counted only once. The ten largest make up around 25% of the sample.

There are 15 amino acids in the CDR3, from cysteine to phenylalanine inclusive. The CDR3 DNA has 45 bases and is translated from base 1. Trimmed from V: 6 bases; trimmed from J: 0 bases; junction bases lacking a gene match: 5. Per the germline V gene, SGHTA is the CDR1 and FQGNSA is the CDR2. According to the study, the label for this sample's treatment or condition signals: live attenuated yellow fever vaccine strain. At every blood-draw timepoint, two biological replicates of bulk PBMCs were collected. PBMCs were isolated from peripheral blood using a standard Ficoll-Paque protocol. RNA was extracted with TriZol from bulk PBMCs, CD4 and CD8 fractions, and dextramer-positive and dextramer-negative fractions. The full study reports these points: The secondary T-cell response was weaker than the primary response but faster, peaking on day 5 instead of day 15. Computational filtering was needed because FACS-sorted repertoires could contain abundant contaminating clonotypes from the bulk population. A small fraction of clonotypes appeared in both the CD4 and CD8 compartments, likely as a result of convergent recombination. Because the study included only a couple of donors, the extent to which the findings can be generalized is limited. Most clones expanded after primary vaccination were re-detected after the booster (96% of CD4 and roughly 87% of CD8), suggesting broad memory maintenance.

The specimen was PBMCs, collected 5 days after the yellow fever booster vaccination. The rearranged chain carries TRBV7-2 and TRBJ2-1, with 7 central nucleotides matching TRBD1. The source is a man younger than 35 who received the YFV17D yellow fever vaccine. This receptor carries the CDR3 CASSPEGASYNEQFF. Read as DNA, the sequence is TGTGCCAGCAGTCCCGAGGGGGCCTCCTACAATGAGCAGTTCTTC. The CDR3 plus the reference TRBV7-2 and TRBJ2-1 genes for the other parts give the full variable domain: GAGVSQSPSNKVTEKGKDVELRCDPISGHTALYWYRQSLGQGLEFLIYFQGNSAPDKSGLPSDRFSAERTGGSVSTLTIQRTQQEDSAVYLCASSPEGASYNEQFFGPGTRLTVL.